A single sample gave rise to the 27 T cell receptor beta chains below, sequenced in a study of spatial heterogeneity in lung cancer. Each CDR3 protein gets one entry after TCRdb re-called the 5' RACE reads with MiXCR. In the table there are nearly 2,500 distinct CDR3 sequences, less than 2.5% of which are singletons. Time point denoted: sample taken at primary tumor resection. The sample was normal lung tissue next to the tumor, taken at surgery. The receptors shown here come from a male donor with early-stage non-small cell lung cancer.

This clonotype occurred many times. The chain joins TRBV6-2 or TRBV6-3 to TRBJ1-5; D is uncertain. The ends were cut back, 4 bases at V and 9 bases at J, with 13 bases in the middle. This CDR3 contains 13 residues. Germline CDR1 is MNHEY and CDR2 is SVGEGT. CDR3 coding DNA: TGTGCCAGCAGTTTTTCCTCTGGGTGGCCCCAGCATTTT. Translated, it gives CASSFSSGWPQHF.

This clonotype is labeled as medium-sized (0.01 to 0.1%). The V and J genes are TRBV20-1 and TRBJ1-6; 9 nucleotides match TRBD1. This CDR3 has 11 amino acids. CDR1 DFQATT and CDR2 SNEGSKA come from the germline V gene (reference sequence). Trimming cost V 1 base and J 19 bases; bases outside gene matches: 5. CDR3 sequence (DNA): TGCAGTGCTAGAGCCGACAGGGGGGTGCACTTT. It translates to CSARADRGVHF.

This clonotype occurred many times. CDR3: CASSQTSGGVKGTQYF. CDR3 sequence (DNA): TGTGCCAGCAGCCAGACTAGCGGGGGCGTAAAAGGGACCCAGTACTTC. V usage is TRBV4-2 and J usage is TRBJ2-5; 12 nucleotides agree with TRBD2. Germline CDR1 and CDR2: LGHNA and YNFKEQ. The CDR3 sequence is 16 residues long. V shed 3 bases and J 7 bases; nucleotides not matched to a gene: 9.

This clonotype turned up a few times. Being one base from a much bigger clone, this may be a read error. The J gene is TRBJ1-2, the V gene TRBV7-3; D is uncertain. The CDR3 totals 15 residues. Germline V gene lookup returns CDR1 SGHTA and CDR2 FQGTGA. Here the CDR3 DNA reads TGTGCCAGCAGCTTAACGTCCTTACAAAACTATGGCTACAACTTC. This gives the protein CASSLTSLQNYGYNF.

By proportion, this clonotype is medium-sized (0.01 to 0.1%). The chain employs TRBV9 and TRBJ2-3; TRBD2 might be the D (5 bases). Trimming shortened V by 2 bases and J by 0 bases, and 10 bases separated the two germline ends. This CDR3 spans 15 amino acids. The germline V gene has CDR1 SGDLS and CDR2 YYNGEE. Written as DNA, the CDR3 is TGTGCCAGCAGCGTCGGGGTAAAGAGCACAGATACGCAGTATTTT. Its translation is CASSVGVKSTDTQYF.

A few counts support this clonotype. V and J are TRBV6-5 and TRBJ2-1; D is ambiguous. Germline-derived CDR1 and CDR2 are MNHEY and SVGAGI. V gave up 6 bases and J gave up 0 bases, with 6 bases separating them. The CDR3 runs 13 residues. In DNA form, the CDR3 reads TGTGCCAGCAGCTTGAGCTCCTACAATGAGCAGTTCTTC. It specifies CASSLSSYNEQFF.

In this sample, this clonotype is medium-sized. The rearrangement joins TRBV27 to TRBJ2-7; maybe TRBD1 (6 bases). Germline CDR1 MNHEY, CDR2 SMNVEV (reference sequence). V lost 6 bases and J 4 bases, leaving 22 bases between the germline ends. CDR3 length equals 16 residues. The CDR3 sequence is CASSLRTDRSQYEQYF. The CDR3 nucleotides read TGTGCCAGCAGCCTACGGACAGATCGGTCCCAATACGAGCAGTACTTC.

The gene calls are TRBV7-2 and TRBJ2-7; 12 positions agree with TRBD2. CDR1 is SGHTA, CDR2 FQGNSA, per germline. The CDR3 runs 15 residues. With 4 bases clipped from V and 4 bases from J, the junction kept 5 bases outside the gene matches. The CDR3 DNA follows: TGTGCCAGCAGCTCTAGCGGGGGGGGCCGGTACGAGCAGTACTTC. Amino acid sequence: CASSSSGGGRYEQYF.

This clonotype is deemed medium-sized. The chain recombines TRBV7-2 with TRBJ1-5; TRBD1 is a possible D gene (5 bases). From germline, CDR1 is SGHTA and CDR2 FQGNSA. This CDR3 is built from 14 residues. V was clipped by 1 base and J by 4 bases, with 8 bases between them. The CDR3 protein is CASSLGAGNQPQHF. CDR3 in DNA: TGTGCCAGCAGCTTAGGGGCAGGGAATCAGCCCCAGCATTTT.

Relative to its sample, this clonotype is medium-sized (0.01 to 0.1%). The chain has TRBV19 and TRBJ1-5, with D hard to call. Trimming shortened V by 3 bases and J by 2 bases, and 5 bases separated the two germline ends. CDR1 LNHDA and CDR2 SQIVND come from the germline V gene (reference sequence). CDR3 length: 13 residues. The CDR3 DNA reads TGTGCCAGTAGTATGCAGGGCAATCAGCCCCAGCATTTT. It encodes CASSMQGNQPQHF.

Within the sample, this clonotype is medium-sized. The V gene is TRBV20-1, the J gene TRBJ1-1; D gene ambiguous. CDR3 length: 12 amino acids. Germline V gene lookup returns CDR1 DFQATT and CDR2 SNEGSKA (reference sequence). V was cut by 1 base and J by 3 bases, with 6 bases left in between. The CDR3 is CSARVYYTEAFF. CDR3 in DNA: TGCAGTGCTAGAGTGTACTACACTGAAGCTTTCTTT.

This clonotype is classed as medium-sized. This chain joins TRBV5-1 and TRBJ1-6; TRBD1 might be the D (5 bases). Germline-derived CDR1 and CDR2 are SGHRS and YFSETQ. The CDR3 covers 13 residues. The V end was cut by 2 bases, the J end by 7 bases, with 7 bases between. The CDR3 sequence: CASSLQENSPLHF. In nucleotides, the CDR3 is TGCGCCAGCAGCTTACAGGAAAATTCACCCCTCCACTTT.

This clonotype was counted ten times or more. The chain carries TRBV11-3 and TRBJ2-3, with D perhaps TRBD1 or TRBD2 (5 bases each). The CDR3 consists of 15 residues. CDR1 and CDR2 from the germline V gene are SGHNT and YENEEA. V was clipped by 3 bases and J by 2 bases, with 12 bases between them. DNA of the CDR3: TGTGCCAGCAGCTTCGAGGGGCCCCCCACAGATACGCAGTATTTT. Its protein is CASSFEGPPTDTQYF.

By frequency in the sample, this clonotype is medium-sized (0.01 to 0.1%). The J gene is TRBJ2-7, the V gene TRBV5-7, with 9 bases lining up with TRBD1. TRBV5-7 is annotated as an ORF whose role is uncertain. The V gene end was trimmed by 6 bases and the J gene end by 4 bases; junction bases not matched to a gene: 8. CDR3 length equals 14 residues. The CDR3 bases are TGTGCCAGCATCCTCGGGACAGGGCGTTACGAGCAGTACTTC. Translated, it gives CASILGTGRYEQYF.

By its share, this clonotype is medium-sized. This chain links TRBV5-3 with TRBJ1-2; maybe TRBD1 (6 bases). TRBV5-3 is filed as an ORF, its function uncertain. V shed 3 bases and J shed 6 bases, with 15 bases lying between them. This CDR3 has 14 amino acids. The CDR3 reads CARSCNRDLHGYTF. CDR3 in DNA: TGTGCCAGAAGCTGTAACAGGGACCTACATGGCTACACCTTC.

In this sample, this clonotype turned up many times. This chain links TRBV7-8 with TRBJ2-1, with 8 bases fitting TRBD1. The V gene's germline CDR1 is SGHVS and CDR2 FQNEAQ. The CDR3 has 15 residues. The V segment lost 5 bases and the J segment 5 bases; nucleotides outside the gene matches: 8. CDR3 sequence reads: CASSLRTGRHNEQFF. CDR3 nucleotide sequence: TGTGCCAGCAGCCTTCGGACAGGGAGGCACAATGAGCAGTTCTTC.

By share, this clonotype ranks as medium-sized (0.01 to 0.1%). This chain links TRBV13 with TRBJ2-6; D remains ambiguous. The CDR3 covers 14 residues. In germline, CDR1 is PRHDT, CDR2 FYEKMQ (reference sequence). V gave up 2 bases and J gave up 2 bases, with 4 bases separating them. The DNA of the CDR3 is TGTGCCAGCAGCTTATCAGCTGGGGCCAACGTCCTGACTTTC. Protein product: CASSLSAGANVLTF.

By proportion, this clonotype is medium-sized (0.01 to 0.1%). The V gene is TRBV12-3 or TRBV12-4, the J gene TRBJ1-1, with unresolved D. This CDR3 is 15 amino acids long. The germline V and J ends were trimmed by 6 bases and 4 bases, with 18 bases remaining between them. CDR3 in DNA: TGTGCCAGCAGAAGAACTCCCTCCTCGGGCACTGAAGCTTTCTTT. Translated, it gives CASRRTPSSGTEAFF.

This clonotype was picked up many times. V gene TRBV19 combines with J gene TRBJ1-5, with TRBD1 matching 11 bases. The ends lost 6 bases at V and 4 bases at J; junction bases unmatched: 11. The germline V gene encodes CDR1 LNHDA and CDR2 SQIVND (reference sequence). This CDR3 comprises 17 residues. CDR3 loop: CASRPRDRGEWNQPQHF. CDR3 bases: TGTGCCAGTAGGCCCCGGGACAGGGGGGAGTGGAATCAGCCCCAGCATTTT.

In this sample, this clonotype turned up once. This chain connects TRBV7-9 to TRBJ1-1, with no clear D. There are 14 residues in the CDR3. V was trimmed by 3 bases and J by 8 bases, leaving 16 bases between them. CDR1 and CDR2 from the germline V gene are SEHNR and FQNEAQ (reference sequence). CDR3 region: CASSLRAVGKEAFF. The CDR3 DNA follows: TGTGCCAGCAGCTTGAGGGCCGTAGGCAAGGAAGCTTTCTTT.

This clonotype was seen at least ten times. This may stem from a read error, because a much larger clone lies one nucleotide away. This chain links TRBV6-1 with TRBJ2-6; tentatively, D is TRBD1 or TRBD2 (5 bases each). The CDR3 covers 15 residues. Germline V lookup: CDR1 MNHNS, CDR2 SASEGT. This CDR3 reads CASSEQSIGANVLNF. CDR3 DNA: TGTGCCAGCAGTGAACAATCAATCGGGGCCAACGTCCTGAATTTC.

In its sample, this clonotype ranks as medium-sized (0.01 to 0.1%). The chain recombines TRBV4-1 with TRBJ2-7; possible D gene TRBD2, 6 bases. The CDR3 is 15 amino acids. The germline V and J ends were trimmed by 0 bases and 3 bases, with 12 bases remaining between them. From germline, CDR1 is MGHRA and CDR2 YSYEKL. For the CDR3, the DNA is TGCGCCAGCAGCCAAGAAATCGGAGGGTTCTACGAGCAGTACTTC. Its protein product is CASSQEIGGFYEQYF.

This clonotype is labeled as medium-sized. The chain uses TRBV6-5 and TRBJ1-6; no reliable D call. The CDR3 covers 14 residues. Looked up from germline, CDR1 is MNHEY and CDR2 is SVGAGI. The V gene lost 3 bases and the J gene lost 6 bases, with 9 bases spanning the gap. CDR3 DNA: TGTGCCAGCAGTTATGAGTCGCCTAATTCACCCCTCCACTTT. This encodes CASSYESPNSPLHF.

This clonotype was recorded at least ten times. This may arise from a read error, as a much more abundant clone is one base away. This chain connects TRBV12-3 or TRBV12-4 to TRBJ1-2; the match to TRBD1 covers 10 bases. The CDR3 spans 15 residues. The CDR3 DNA sequence: TGTGCCAGCAGTCCTGACAGGGGGCTTGGGTATGGCTACAACTTC. This sequence encodes CASSPDRGLGYGYNF.

This clonotype is medium-sized. The chain recombines TRBV18 with TRBJ2-7; 10 bases are a match to TRBD1. The ends lost 3 bases at V and 6 bases at J; junction bases unmatched: 8. CDR1 is KGHSH, CDR2 LQKENI, per germline. The CDR3 extends over 15 amino acids. This chain's CDR3 is CASSPGTGEVGEQYF. CDR3 DNA sequence: TGTGCCAGCTCACCCGGGACAGGGGAGGTGGGCGAGCAGTACTTC.

Relative to its sample, this clonotype is medium-sized. This chain links TRBV7-8 with TRBJ2-3; TRBD1 or TRBD2 may be the D gene (5 bases each). The germline V gene encodes CDR1 SGHVS and CDR2 FQNEAQ. This CDR3 is 14 amino acids long. V shed 5 bases and J shed 0 bases, with 9 bases lying between them. CDR3 DNA: TGTGCCAGCAGCAAACGGGACAGCACAGATACGCAGTATTTT. This codes for CASSKRDSTDTQYF.

By share of the sample, this clonotype is medium-sized. The chain employs TRBV6-4 and TRBJ2-2; 12 bases match TRBD2. The junction had 3 bases not matched to a gene; V was cut back by 6 bases and J by 1 base. This CDR3 is 16 amino acids long. Germline CDR1 and CDR2: MRHNA and SNTAGT. CDR3 coding DNA: TGTGCCAGCAGCCGACTAGCGGGGGAGAACACCGGGGAGCTGTTTTTT. It yields the protein CASSRLAGENTGELFF.